The text below deals with one TCR beta chain. Its cognate antigen is unknown. J lost 0 bases, V lost 2 bases, and 5 bases had no gene match. CDR3 length equals 16 residues. The germline gives CDR1 SGHRS, CDR2 YFSETQ. The data were obtained in a study of cytomegalovirus exposure and HLA in healthy donors. General study findings and limits: Later, an analysis showed that TCR beta chains associated with HLA were more clonally expanded than others that were equally common. In presence/absence analyses, roughly uniform sequencing depth across donors was assumed. Highly shared sequence variants in one cluster were likely a sequencing artifact. In a later analysis, at a false discovery rate of 0.05, fewer than 20,000 TCR beta sequences were associated with HLA alleles.

Primers: 60 Vbeta forward and 13 Jbeta reverse. Method: immunoSEQ multiplex PCR; TCRdb's copy keeps in-frame clones and lacks some. This sample yields approximately 140,000 clones, of which roughly four fifths are seen a single time; about 3.4% belongs to the top ten. Source material: PBMCs. This chain links TRBV5-1 with TRBJ1-3, with 7 bases aligning to TRBD1. The clonotype comes from a man younger than 35 in good health and CMV-seropositive. Here the CDR3 reads CASSLDRASSGNTIYF. The DNA for the CDR3 is TGCGCCAGCAGCTTAGACAGGGCAAGCTCTGGAAACACCATATATTTT.